Below are 13 T cell receptor beta chains sequenced from a single sample in a study of liver allograft versus peripheral blood T cells. Across the whole study: Peripheral blood of the recipients supplied T cell receptor repertoires that were compared with those in transplanted livers.

MiXCR, applied by TCRdb to the reads, yields one record per CDR3 protein. The sample lists fewer than 4,000 distinct CDR3 sequences; 15% were seen once. These receptors were obtained from a human patient who had a liver transplant. A subset of T cells may come from the graft donor.

This sequence joins TRBV3-1 and TRBJ2-1, with D perhaps matching TRBD1 or TRBD2 (5 bases each). The CDR3 consists of 12 residues. Germline V lookup: CDR1 LGHDT, CDR2 YNNKEL (reference sequence). V lost 7 bases to trimming and J lost 8 bases, with 12 bases between them. The CDR3 spells CASTHLGDEQFF. Here the CDR3 DNA reads TGTGCCAGCACCCACTTGGGGGATGAGCAGTTCTTC.

This clonotype is medium-sized in the sample. This sequence joins TRBV9 and TRBJ1-1; no definite D call. The CDR3 totals 13 residues. The germline gives CDR1 SGDLS, CDR2 YYNGEE. Trimming pared 0 bases from V and 3 bases from J, leaving 6 bases between. The CDR3 DNA reads TGTGCCAGCAGCGTAGTTGGGGACACTGAAGCTTTCTTT. It codes for CASSVVGDTEAFF.

This clonotype is medium-sized (0.01 to 0.1%) by share. The chain couples TRBV6-5 to TRBJ2-6; no firm D call. The V end lost 7 bases, the J end lost 0 bases, and 16 bases lay between the germline ends. Germline assignment: CDR1 MNHEY and CDR2 SVGAGI. The CDR3 spans 17 residues. The CDR3 here is CASNPTGSRSGANVLTF. CDR3 DNA sequence: TGTGCCAGCAACCCGACGGGCAGCCGCTCTGGGGCCAACGTCCTGACTTTC.

Sample share makes this clonotype medium-sized (0.01 to 0.1%). J is TRBJ1-4 and V is TRBV20-1; 7 bases are shared with TRBD1. Germline V CDR1 and CDR2: DFQATT, SNEGSKA (reference sequence). V was pared by 4 bases and J by 5 bases, with 7 bases of the junction left unmatched. CDR3 length: 14 residues. The CDR3 DNA is TGCAGTGCTACGACAGGGAAGGGGAATGAAAAACTGTTTTTT. Its translation is CSATTGKGNEKLFF.

This clonotype is deemed medium-sized. This rearrangement joins TRBV10-3 to TRBJ2-5, with unresolved D. The CDR3 spans 12 residues. Germline loops: CDR1 ENHRY, CDR2 SYGVKD. Trimming left V 4 bases short and J 0 bases short, with 3 bases between. CDR3 bases: TGTGCCATCAGTGGGAACCAAGAGACCCAGTACTTC. Translation gives CAISGNQETQYF.

This clonotype is classed as medium-sized (0.01 to 0.1%). The V call is TRBV14, the J call TRBJ1-2, with no clear D. Looked up from germline, CDR1 is SGHDN and CDR2 is FVKESK. This CDR3 is 14 amino acids long. Trimming took off 0 bases at V and 0 bases at J, with 5 bases between the two ends. CDR3 sequence reads: CASSQDVANYGYTF. The DNA for the CDR3 is TGTGCCAGCAGCCAAGATGTCGCTAACTATGGCTACACCTTC.

This clonotype is termed medium-sized. This rearrangement joins TRBV24-1 to TRBJ2-3; a weak D match, TRBD2 (6 bases). The CDR3 runs to 18 residues. The germline V gene encodes CDR1 KGHDR and CDR2 SFDVKD. Trimming stripped 1 base from V and 1 base from J, with 17 bases between. The CDR3 DNA reads as TGTGCCACCAGTGATTTTAGGGGTAGCGGAGGATGCACAGATACGCAGTATTTT. The encoded protein is CATSDFRGSGGCTDTQYF.

This clonotype is medium-sized in the sample. The J gene is TRBJ1-3, the V gene TRBV6-2 or TRBV6-3; no definite D call. Germline V gene data show CDR1 as MNHEY and CDR2 as SVGEGT. Trimming cost V 5 bases and J 0 bases, with 5 bases left between them. This CDR3 spans 13 amino acids. The CDR3 protein is CASSQSSGNTIYF. CDR3 DNA sequence: TGTGCCAGCAGTCAGAGCTCTGGAAACACCATATATTTT.

This clonotype is classed as medium-sized (0.01 to 0.1%). The gene calls are TRBV7-9 and TRBJ2-7, with D unclear. The germline V gene encodes CDR1 SEHNR and CDR2 FQNEAQ (reference sequence). V lost 1 base and J 0 bases, leaving 7 bases between the germline ends. The CDR3 is 14 residues long. The CDR3 nucleotides read TGTGCCAGCAGCTTAGACAGCAGCTCCTACGAGCAGTACTTC. Amino acid sequence: CASSLDSSSYEQYF. The full variable domain, in which reference TRBV7-9 and TRBJ2-7 provide the parts outside the CDR3, is DTGVSQNPRHKITKRGQNVTFRCDPISEHNRLYWYRQTLGQGPEFLTYFQNEAQLEKSRLLSDRFSAERPKGSFSTLEIQRTEQGDSAMYLCASSLDSSSYEQYFGPGTRLTVT.

This clonotype was picked up a small number of times. The chain links TRBV5-5 to TRBJ2-3; D uncertain. The CDR3 sequence is 12 residues long. From germline, CDR1 is SGHKS and CDR2 YYEKEE (reference sequence). The V end was cut by 0 bases, the J end by 6 bases, with 5 bases between. The CDR3: CASSLVYDTQYF. For the CDR3, the DNA is TGTGCCAGCAGCTTGGTCTACGATACGCAGTATTTT.

Notes on this clonotype: This may come from a read error, since a much larger clone is one base off. The gene calls are TRBV27 and TRBJ2-1; no reliable D call. Deletions cut 4 bases from V and 10 bases from J, with 11 bases between. This CDR3 spans 12 amino acids. Germline CDR1 reads MNHEY; CDR2 reads SMNVEV (reference sequence). The CDR3 coding sequence is TGTGCCAGCAGTTGGTCCGGGCGGGAGCAGTTCTTC. Its translation is CASSWSGREQFF.

Judged by abundance, this clonotype is medium-sized. This chain joins TRBV6-1 and TRBJ2-7, with 9 positions matching TRBD2. Germline values: CDR1 MNHNS, CDR2 SASEGT. Trimming at V came to 6 bases and at J to 5 bases, leaving 11 bases not matched to a gene. The CDR3 length is 15 residues. CDR3 amino acids: CASSAIAGVTNEQYF. The CDR3 DNA follows: TGTGCCAGCAGCGCAATAGCGGGGGTAACAAACGAGCAGTACTTC.

Judged by abundance, this clonotype is medium-sized. The rearrangement joins TRBV6-2 or TRBV6-3 to TRBJ1-5, with D possibly being TRBD1 (5 bases). V lost 4 bases and J 7 bases, leaving 17 bases between the germline ends. CDR1 is MNHEY, CDR2 SVGEGT, per germline. This CDR3 spans 15 amino acids. The CDR3 loop is CASSSPQGLEQPQHF. In nucleotides, the CDR3 is TGTGCCAGCAGTTCACCCCAGGGTTTGGAACAGCCCCAGCATTTT.